This T cell receptor (beta chain) was identified in a study of T cell responses to AZD1222 COVID-19 vaccine. Study-wide background: The analysis combined second doses at about 4 or about 12 weeks.

General study points: Clonal diversity was possibly underestimated, and the donors were mostly white British, with more females.

Of note for this clone: Its antigen is still unknown. At the DNA level, this CDR3 is encoded by other sequences in the same sample as well.

Libraries were prepared by immunoSEQ multiplex PCR; TCRdb keeps only in-frame clonotypes and omits some of them. The sample includes about 130,000 clones, roughly nine tenths of them seen just once. The origin of this receptor is an adult in good health. The material sequenced was peripheral blood, taken on day 0 of AZD1222 vaccination.

This chain's CDR3 is CASSLGNQPQHF. The DNA for the CDR3 is TGTGCCAGCAGTTTAGGCAATCAGCCCCAGCATTTT. The chain joins TRBV12-3 or TRBV12-4 to TRBJ1-5; D remains unclear. The CDR3 is 12 amino acids. Trimming removed 1 base at V and 2 bases at J, with 0 bases between.